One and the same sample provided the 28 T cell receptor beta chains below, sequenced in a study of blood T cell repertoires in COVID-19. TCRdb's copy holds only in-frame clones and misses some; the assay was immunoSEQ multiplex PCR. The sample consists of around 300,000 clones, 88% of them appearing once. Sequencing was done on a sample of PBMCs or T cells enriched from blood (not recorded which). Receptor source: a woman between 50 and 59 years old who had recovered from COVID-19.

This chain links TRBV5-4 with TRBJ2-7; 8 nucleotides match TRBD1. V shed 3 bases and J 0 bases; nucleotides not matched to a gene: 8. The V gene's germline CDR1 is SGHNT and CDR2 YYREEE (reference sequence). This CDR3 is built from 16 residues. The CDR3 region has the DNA TGTGCCAGCAGCTCCAGGACAGGGATAAACTCCTACGAGCAGTACTTC. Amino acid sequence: CASSSRTGINSYEQYF.

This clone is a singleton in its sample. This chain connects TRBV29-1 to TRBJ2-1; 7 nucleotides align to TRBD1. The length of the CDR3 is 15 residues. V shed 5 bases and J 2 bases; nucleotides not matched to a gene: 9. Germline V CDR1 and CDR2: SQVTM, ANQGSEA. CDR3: CSVPRDGTAYNEQFF. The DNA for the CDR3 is TGCAGCGTTCCTCGGGACGGGACAGCCTACAATGAGCAGTTCTTC.

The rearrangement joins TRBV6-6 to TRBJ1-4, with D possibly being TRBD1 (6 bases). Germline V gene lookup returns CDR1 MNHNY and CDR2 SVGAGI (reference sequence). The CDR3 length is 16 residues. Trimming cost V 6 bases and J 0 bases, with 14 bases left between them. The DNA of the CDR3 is TGTGCCAGCAGCCAGCCGGGGGGCCCAACTAATGAAAAACTGTTTTTT. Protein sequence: CASSQPGGPTNEKLFF.

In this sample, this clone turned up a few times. CDR3 DNA sequence: TGTGCCAGCTCAATGGACAGGAACTCCTATAATTCACCCCTCCACTTT. It encodes CASSMDRNSYNSPLHF. The gene calls are TRBV18 and TRBJ1-6; 7 bases align to TRBD1. V gave up 5 bases and J gave up 0 bases; unmatched junction bases: 4. This CDR3 spans 16 amino acids. Germline V gives CDR1 KGHSH, CDR2 LQKENI.

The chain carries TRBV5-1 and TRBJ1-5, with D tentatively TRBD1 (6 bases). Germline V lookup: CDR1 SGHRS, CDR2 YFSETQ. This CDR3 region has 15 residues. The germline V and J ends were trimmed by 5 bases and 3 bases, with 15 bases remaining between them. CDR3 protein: CASSLTGGVNQPQHF. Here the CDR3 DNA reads TGCGCCAGCAGTCTTACGGGGGGCGTCAATCAGCCCCAGCATTTT.

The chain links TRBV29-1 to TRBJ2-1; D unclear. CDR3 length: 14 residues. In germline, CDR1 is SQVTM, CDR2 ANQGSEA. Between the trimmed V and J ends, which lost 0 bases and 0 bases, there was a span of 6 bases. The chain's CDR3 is CSVEELSSYNEQFF. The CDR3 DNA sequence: TGCAGCGTTGAAGAGCTGAGCTCCTACAATGAGCAGTTCTTC.

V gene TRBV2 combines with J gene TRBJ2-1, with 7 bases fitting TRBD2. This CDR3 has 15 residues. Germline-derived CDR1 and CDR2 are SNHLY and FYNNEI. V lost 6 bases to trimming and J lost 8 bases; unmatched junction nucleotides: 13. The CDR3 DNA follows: TGTGCCAGCAGGCCCTCTAGCGGCCCTTGGGATGAGCAGTTCTTC. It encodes CASRPSSGPWDEQFF. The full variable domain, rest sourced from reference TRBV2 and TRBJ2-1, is EPEVTQTPSHQVTQMGQEVILRCVPISNHLYFYWYRQILGQKVEFLVSFYNNEISEKSEIFDDQFSVERPDGSNFTLKIRSTKLEDSAMYFCASRPSSGPWDEQFFGPGTRLTVL.

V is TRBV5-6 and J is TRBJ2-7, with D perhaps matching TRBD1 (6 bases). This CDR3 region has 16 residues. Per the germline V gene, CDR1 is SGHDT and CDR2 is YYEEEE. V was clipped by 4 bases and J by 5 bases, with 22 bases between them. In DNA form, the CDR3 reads TGTGCCAGCAGCGGAACGGACAGCCTCCGTAGACACGAGCAGTACTTC. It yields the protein CASSGTDSLRRHEQYF.

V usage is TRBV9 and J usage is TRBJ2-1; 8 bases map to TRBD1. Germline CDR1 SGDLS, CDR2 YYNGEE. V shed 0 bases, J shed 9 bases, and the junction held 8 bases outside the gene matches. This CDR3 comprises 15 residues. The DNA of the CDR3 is TGTGCCAGCAGCGTAGCTACGGGGGACAGGCCTGAGCAGTTCTTC. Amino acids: CASSVATGDRPEQFF.

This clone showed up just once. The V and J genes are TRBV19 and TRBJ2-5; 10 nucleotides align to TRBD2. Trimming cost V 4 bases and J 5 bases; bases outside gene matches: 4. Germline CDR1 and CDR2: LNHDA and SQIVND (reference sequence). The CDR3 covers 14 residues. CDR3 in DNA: TGTGCCAGTAGTACTCTAGCGGGAGTGGAGACCCAGTACTTC. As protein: CASSTLAGVETQYF.

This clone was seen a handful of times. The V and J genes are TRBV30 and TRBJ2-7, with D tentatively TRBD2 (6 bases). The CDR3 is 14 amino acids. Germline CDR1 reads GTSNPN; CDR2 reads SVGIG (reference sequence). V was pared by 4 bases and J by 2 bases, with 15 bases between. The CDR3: CAWNPGLVAYEQYF. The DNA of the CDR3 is TGTGCCTGGAACCCGGGACTGGTGGCCTACGAGCAGTACTTC. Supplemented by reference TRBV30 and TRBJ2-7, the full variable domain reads SQTIHQWPATLVQPVGSPLSLECTVEGTSNPNLYWYRQAAGRGLQLLFYSVGIGQISSEVPQNLSASRPQDRQFILSSKKLLLSDSGFYLCAWNPGLVAYEQYFGPGTRLTVT.

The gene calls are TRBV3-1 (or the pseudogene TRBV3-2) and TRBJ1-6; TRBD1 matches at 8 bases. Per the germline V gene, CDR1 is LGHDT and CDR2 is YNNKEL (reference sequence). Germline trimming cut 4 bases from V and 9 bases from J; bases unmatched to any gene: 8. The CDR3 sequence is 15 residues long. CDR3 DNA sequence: TGTGCCAGCAGCCCATACAGGGGGTCGGGTTCACCCCTCCACTTT. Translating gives CASSPYRGSGSPLHF.

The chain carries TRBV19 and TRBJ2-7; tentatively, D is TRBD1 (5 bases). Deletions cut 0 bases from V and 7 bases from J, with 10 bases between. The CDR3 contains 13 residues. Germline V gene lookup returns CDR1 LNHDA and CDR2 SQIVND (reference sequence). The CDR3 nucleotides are TGTGCCAGTAGTATAGATCCTGGGGCTGAGCAGTACTTC. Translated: CASSIDPGAEQYF.

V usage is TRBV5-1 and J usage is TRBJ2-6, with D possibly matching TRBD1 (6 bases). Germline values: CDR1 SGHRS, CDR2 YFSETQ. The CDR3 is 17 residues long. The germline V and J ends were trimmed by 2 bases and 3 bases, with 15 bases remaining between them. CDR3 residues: CASSFTTGPGGANVLTF. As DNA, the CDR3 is TGCGCCAGCAGCTTCACCACAGGGCCTGGTGGGGCCAACGTCCTGACTTTC.

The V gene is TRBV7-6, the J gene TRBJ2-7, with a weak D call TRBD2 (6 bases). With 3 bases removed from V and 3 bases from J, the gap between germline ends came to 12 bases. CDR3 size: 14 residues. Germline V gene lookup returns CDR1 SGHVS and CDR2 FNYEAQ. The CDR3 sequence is CASSLTRRGYEQYF. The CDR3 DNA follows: TGTGCCAGCAGCTTGACTAGAAGGGGCTACGAGCAGTACTTC.

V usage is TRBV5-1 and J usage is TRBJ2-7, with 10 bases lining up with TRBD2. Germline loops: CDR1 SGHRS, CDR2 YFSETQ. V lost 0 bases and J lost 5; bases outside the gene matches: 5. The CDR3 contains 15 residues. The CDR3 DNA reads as TGCGCCAGCAGCTTGGCCCTAGCGGGAGTGAACGAGCAGTACTTC. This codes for CASSLALAGVNEQYF.

DNA of the CDR3: TGTGCCAGCAGCCCACTTCCGGGACTAGCGGAACAAAGCACAGATACGCAGTATTTT. Translating it yields CASSPLPGLAEQSTDTQYF. This sequence joins TRBV3-1 (or the pseudogene TRBV3-2) and TRBJ2-3; TRBD2 agrees at 11 bases. V lost 4 bases to trimming and J lost 0 bases; unmatched junction nucleotides: 12. The CDR3 is made up of 19 amino acids. Germline V gives CDR1 LGHDT, CDR2 YNNKEL (reference sequence).

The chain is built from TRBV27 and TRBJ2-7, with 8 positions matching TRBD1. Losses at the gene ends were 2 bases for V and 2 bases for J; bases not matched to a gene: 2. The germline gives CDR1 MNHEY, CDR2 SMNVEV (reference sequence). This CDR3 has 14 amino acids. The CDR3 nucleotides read TGTGCCAGCAGTTTAGGGACAGGTCCCTACGAGCAGTACTTC. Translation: CASSLGTGPYEQYF.

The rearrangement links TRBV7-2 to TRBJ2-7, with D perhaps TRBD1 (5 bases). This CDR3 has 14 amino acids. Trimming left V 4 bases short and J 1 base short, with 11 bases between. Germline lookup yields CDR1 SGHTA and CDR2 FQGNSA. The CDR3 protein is CASSSDSSSYEQYF. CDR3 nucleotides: TGTGCCAGCAGCTCTGACAGCAGTTCCTACGAGCAGTACTTC.

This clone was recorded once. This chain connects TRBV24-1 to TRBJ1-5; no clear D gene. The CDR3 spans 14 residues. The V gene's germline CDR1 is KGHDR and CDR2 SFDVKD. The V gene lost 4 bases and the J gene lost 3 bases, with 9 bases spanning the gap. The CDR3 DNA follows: TGTGCCACCAGTGACGGAGGGTTCAATCAGCCCCAGCATTTT. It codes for CATSDGGFNQPQHF.

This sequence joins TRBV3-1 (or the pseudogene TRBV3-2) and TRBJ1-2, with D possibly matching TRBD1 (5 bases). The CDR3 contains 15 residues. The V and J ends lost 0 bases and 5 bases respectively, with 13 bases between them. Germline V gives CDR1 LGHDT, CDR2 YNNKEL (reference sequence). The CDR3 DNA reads TGTGCCAGCAGCCAAGAAGGAGGGGTTCGGTATGGCTACACCTTC. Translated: CASSQEGGVRYGYTF.

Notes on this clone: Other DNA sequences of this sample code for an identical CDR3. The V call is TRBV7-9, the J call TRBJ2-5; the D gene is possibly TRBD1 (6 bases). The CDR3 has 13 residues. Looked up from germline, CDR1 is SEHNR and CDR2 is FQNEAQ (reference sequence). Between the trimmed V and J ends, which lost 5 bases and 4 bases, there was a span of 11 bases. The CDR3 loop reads CASSPRGPETQYF. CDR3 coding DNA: TGTGCCAGCAGCCCCAGGGGTCCAGAGACCCAGTACTTC.

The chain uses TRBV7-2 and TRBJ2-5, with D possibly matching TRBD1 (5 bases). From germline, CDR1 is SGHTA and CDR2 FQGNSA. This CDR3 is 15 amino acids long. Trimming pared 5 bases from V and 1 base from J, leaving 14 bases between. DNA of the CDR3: TGTGCCAGCAGCGGGCAGCCAGGGCCCCAAGAGACCCAGTACTTC. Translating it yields CASSGQPGPQETQYF.

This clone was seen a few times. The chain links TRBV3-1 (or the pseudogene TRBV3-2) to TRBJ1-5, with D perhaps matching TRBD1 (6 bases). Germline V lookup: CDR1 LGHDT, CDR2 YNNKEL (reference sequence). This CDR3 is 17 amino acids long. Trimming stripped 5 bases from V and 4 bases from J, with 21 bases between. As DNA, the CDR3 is TGTGCCAGCAGCGGAGGTCAACCGGGACACCAAAATCAGCCCCAGCATTTT. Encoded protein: CASSGGQPGHQNQPQHF.

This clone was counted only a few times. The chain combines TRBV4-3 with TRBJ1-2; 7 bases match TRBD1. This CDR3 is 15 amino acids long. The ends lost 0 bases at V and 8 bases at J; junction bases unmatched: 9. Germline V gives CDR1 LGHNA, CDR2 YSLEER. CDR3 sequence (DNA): TGCGCCAGCAGCCAAGATCCCGGGACAGACGGCGGCTACACCTTC. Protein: CASSQDPGTDGGYTF.

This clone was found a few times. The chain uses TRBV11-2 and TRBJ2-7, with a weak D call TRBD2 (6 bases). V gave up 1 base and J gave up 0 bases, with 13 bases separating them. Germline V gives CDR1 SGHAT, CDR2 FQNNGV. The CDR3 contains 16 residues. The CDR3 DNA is TGTGCCAGCAGCTTAGGGGGGGAACTTTCCTCCTACGAGCAGTACTTC. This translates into CASSLGGELSSYEQYF.

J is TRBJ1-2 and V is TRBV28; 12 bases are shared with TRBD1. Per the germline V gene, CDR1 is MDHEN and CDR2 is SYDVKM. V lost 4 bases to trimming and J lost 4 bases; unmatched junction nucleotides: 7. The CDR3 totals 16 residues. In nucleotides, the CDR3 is TGTGCCAGCAGTTCAGGGACAGGGGGCACCGGCTATGGCTACACCTTC. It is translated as CASSSGTGGTGYGYTF.

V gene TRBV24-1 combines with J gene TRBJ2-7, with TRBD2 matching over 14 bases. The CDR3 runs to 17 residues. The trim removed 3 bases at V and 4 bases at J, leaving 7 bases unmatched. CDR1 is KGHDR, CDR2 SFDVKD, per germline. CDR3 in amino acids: CATSDRAGTSGSYEQYF. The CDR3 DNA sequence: TGTGCCACCAGTGATCGGGCCGGGACTAGCGGGAGTTACGAGCAGTACTTC.